This T cell receptor (beta chain) came from a study of memory CD4+ T cells and cytomegalovirus serostatus (dated by TCRdb to about 2019). Study-wide context: A total of some 33 healthy Belgian adults, of whom 9 were CMV seropositive and roughly 24 were CMV seronegative, were included in the cohort. To replicate a published TCR-based CMV serostatus classifier, the study sequenced CD4+ memory TCRbeta repertoires from a Belgian cohort whose cytomegalovirus serostatus was known. Beyond this particular receptor, the publication reports: The results were read as suggesting that the CMV-associated TCR signature is, for the most part, present in the CD4+ memory repertoire. For CMV serostatus prediction, a median bootstrapped AUC of about 0.95 was reached with the original framework, and a median bootstrapped AUC of roughly 0.89 was reached with a US-trained random forest. The original-framework classifier achieved a median bootstrapped AUC of about 0.94 with a 95% CI of 0.76-1.00 on the Belgian cohort. Unlike the original study, which covered naive and memory CD4+ and CD8+ populations, the Belgian study sequenced only CD4+CD45RO+ memory cells. Among the roughly 160 previously reported CMV-associated TCRbeta sequences, 67 showed up in the CD4+ memory repertoires, with each one found in between one and five individuals.

Genomic DNA was extracted from sorted cells with the Quick-DNA Microprep Kit. Amplification of TCRbeta DNA was done with the immunoSEQ hsTCRbeta kit, following the protocol from the manufacturer. TCRbeta libraries were sequenced on an Illumina MiSeq instrument. On the study's bioinformatics: Once out-of-frame sequences had been removed, approximately 2,000,000 distinct TCRbeta sequences were left, which works out to an average of approximately 63,000 per individual. Each individual was scored using the number of approximately 160 previously reported CMV-associated TCRbeta sequences that the individual carried and the total number of productive distinct TCRbeta sequences. A beta-binomial model was reimplemented in Python, and scikit-learn random forests with default parameters were trained on US cohort data. Classifier performance on the Belgian cohort was summarized as median AUC with percentile confidence intervals calculated over 10,000 bootstrap iterations. Entries here come from immuneACCESS through TCRdb and include only in-frame sequences with V and J called. Some clones fail to appear in such tables; in the studies checked, an unresolved V gene covers under half of the shortfall, and the cause of the remainder is unknown. V, J and clone size derive from that table, while D and trimming were established from the DNA sequence. The sample table records around 53,000 clones; approximately 80% of these occur just once. The ten biggest clones cover 0.75% to 0.9% of the sample.

As regards this clone: The antigen it binds to is not known. No much larger clone exists at a distance of one base, and base qualities are not known.

A FACSAria II was used to sort memory CD4+ T cells, defined as single viable CD3+CD4+CD8-CD45RO+ cells. CMV serostatus was assessed using a Roche Elecsys assay, by which serum IgG against CMV pp150, pp28, p38 and p52 was detected. After thawing, total CD4+ T cells were enriched by positive selection with CD4 magnetic microbeads. The samples came from a different study that was designed specifically to examine the CD4+ T cell memory repertoire. Peripheral blood mononuclear cells were isolated and cryopreserved according to standard operating procedures, and serum was kept at -80 degrees C. The staining used CD3-PerCP (BW264/56), CD4-APC (RPA-T4), CD45RO-PE (UCHT1) and CD8-Pacific Orange (3B5) antibodies, and Sytox blue was used to exclude non-viable cells. The CDR3, cysteine through phenylalanine, is 15 amino acids long. Left in the record is the CDR3 DNA by itself, 45 bases read in frame from the first base. Ends trimmed: V by 5 bases, J by 2 bases; bases unmatched to a gene: 9. The germline V gene yields SGHAT for CDR1 and FQNNGV for CDR2.

The source is an adult in good health and CMV-seronegative. Sequenced: memory CD4+ T cells from blood. This chain is built from TRBV11-2 and TRBJ2-7; a stretch of 7 junction bases matches TRBD1. The nucleotide sequence reads as follows: TGTGCCAGCAGCGTCTCCTCTGGGACAGCCTACGAGCAGTACTTC. Translated, it gives CASSVSSGTAYEQYF.